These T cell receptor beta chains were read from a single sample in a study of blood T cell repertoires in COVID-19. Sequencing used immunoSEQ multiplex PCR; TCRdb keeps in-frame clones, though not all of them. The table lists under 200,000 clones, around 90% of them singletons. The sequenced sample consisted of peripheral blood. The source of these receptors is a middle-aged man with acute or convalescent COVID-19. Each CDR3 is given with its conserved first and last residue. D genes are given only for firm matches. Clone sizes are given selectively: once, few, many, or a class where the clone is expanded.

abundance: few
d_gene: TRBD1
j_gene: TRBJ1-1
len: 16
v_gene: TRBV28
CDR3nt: TGTGCCAGCAGTTTTAGGGGACAGGGGATAGGCACTGAAGCTTTCTTT
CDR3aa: CASSFRGQGIGTEAFF

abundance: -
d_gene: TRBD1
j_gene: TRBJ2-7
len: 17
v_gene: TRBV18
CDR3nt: TGTGCCAGCTCACCAGAACGAGGACAGGGGACCTCCTACGAGCAGTACTTC
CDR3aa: CASSPERGQGTSYEQYF

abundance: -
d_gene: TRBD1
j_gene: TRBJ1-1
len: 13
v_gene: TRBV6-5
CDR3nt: TGTGCCAGCAGTTTCACAGGGGAAACTGAAGCTTTCTTT
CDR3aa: CASSFTGETEAFF

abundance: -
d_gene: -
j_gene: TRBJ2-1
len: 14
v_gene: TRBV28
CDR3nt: TGTGCCAGCAGCAGGGGCGGATTCTACAATGAGCAGTTCTTC
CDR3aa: CASSRGGFYNEQFF

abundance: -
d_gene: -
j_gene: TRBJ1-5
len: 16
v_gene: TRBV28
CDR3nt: TGTGCCAGCAGTCCCACCTGGGGAGGGGGCAATCAGCCCCAGCATTTT
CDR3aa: CASSPTWGGGNQPQHF

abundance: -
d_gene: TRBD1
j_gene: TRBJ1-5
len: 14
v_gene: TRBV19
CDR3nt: TGTGCCAGTAGCCAGACAGGGGGCAATCAGCCCCAGCATTTT
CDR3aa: CASSQTGGNQPQHF

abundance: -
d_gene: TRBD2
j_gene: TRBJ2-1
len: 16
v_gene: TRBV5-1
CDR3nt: TGCGCCAGCAGCTTGGTGGCGGGAGGGCACTACAATGAGCAGTTCTTC
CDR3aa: CASSLVAGGHYNEQFF

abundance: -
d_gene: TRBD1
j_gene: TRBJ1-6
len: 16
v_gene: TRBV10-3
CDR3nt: TGTGCCATCAGTCCCCGGGACAGGGGCGAGAATTCACCCCTCCACTTT
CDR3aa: CAISPRDRGENSPLHF

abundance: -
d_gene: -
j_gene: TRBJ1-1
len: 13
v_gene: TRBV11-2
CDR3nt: TGTGCCAGCAGTCTACAGGGGAACACTGAAGCTTTCTTT
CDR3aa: CASSLQGNTEAFF

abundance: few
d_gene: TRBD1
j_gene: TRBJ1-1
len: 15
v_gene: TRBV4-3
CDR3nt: TGCGCCAGCAGCCAAGCGGCGACAGGGACGACTGAAGCTTTCTTT
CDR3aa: CASSQAATGTTEAFF